Sequencing of this TCR beta chain was carried out in a study of metastatic and nonmetastatic thyroid tumors. Using MiXCR, TCRdb reanalyzed the PCR reads. The repertoire has over 10,000 clones, around 35% of them found once; the top ten carry about 12%. CDR3 length: 16 residues. Germline V gives CDR1 MDHEN, CDR2 SYDVKM. V gave up 5 bases and J gave up 7 bases; unmatched junction bases: 13. Sample share makes this clone medium-sized. Every patient underwent thyroid surgery untreated. This TCR was sampled from a male donor with papillary thyroid cancer or a benign thyroid nodule (not recorded which). Some clones in this sample may be carry-over from other donors' samples. This sequence joins TRBV28 and TRBJ2-5; TRBD2 matches at 10 bases. The specimen was tumor tissue. The CDR3 region has the DNA TGTGCCAGCAGTCCGGGACTAGCGAAAGGTTCAGGGACCCAGTACTTC. Residues: CASSPGLAKGSGTQYF.